This is a list of T cell receptor beta chains from one sample in a study of blood T cell repertoires in COVID-19. Some clones are missing from TCRdb's copy, which holds only in-frame ones; the method was immunoSEQ multiplex PCR. This table has about 180,000 clones, approximately 80% appearing once. Sequenced input: PBMCs or T cells enriched from blood (not recorded which). The receptors were sampled from a man between 60 and 75 years old who had been exposed to COVID-19. Each CDR3 is given with its conserved first and last residue. The order of the fields is D gene, V gene, J gene, clone size, CDR3 protein, CDR3 DNA. D genes are given only for firm matches. Some rows have no size entry. The others give once, few or many, or a class for an expanded clone.

d_call: -
v_call: TRBV27
j_call: TRBJ2-7
clone_size: -
cdr3_aa: CASSRYRSSYEQYF
cdr3_nt: TGTGCCAGCAGTAGGTACAGGAGCTCCTACGAGCAGTACTTC

d_call: -
v_call: TRBV19
j_call: TRBJ1-1
clone_size: -
cdr3_aa: CASRGRAETINTEAFF
cdr3_nt: TGTGCCAGTAGGGGGAGGGCAGAAACTATCAACACTGAAGCTTTCTTT

d_call: -
v_call: TRBV5-6
j_call: TRBJ1-5
clone_size: -
cdr3_aa: CASSFRSASGNQPQHF
cdr3_nt: TGTGCCAGCAGCTTCCGATCGGCGAGCGGCAATCAGCCCCAGCATTTT

d_call: TRBD1
v_call: TRBV27
j_call: TRBJ1-6
clone_size: -
cdr3_aa: CASTLLNLDRGNSPLHF
cdr3_nt: TGTGCCAGCACCCTTCTCAATCTCGACAGGGGGAATTCACCCCTCCACTTT

d_call: TRBD1
v_call: TRBV29-1
j_call: TRBJ1-4
clone_size: few
cdr3_aa: CSVAGQYNEKLFF
cdr3_nt: TGCAGCGTTGCGGGACAGTATAATGAAAAACTGTTTTTT

d_call: TRBD2
v_call: TRBV28
j_call: TRBJ2-7
clone_size: -
cdr3_aa: CASSRTSGSLYEQYF
cdr3_nt: TGTGCCAGCAGCCGGACTAGCGGGAGTCTCTACGAGCAGTACTTC

d_call: TRBD1
v_call: TRBV5-1
j_call: TRBJ2-6
clone_size: many
cdr3_aa: CASSLVTGSRSGANVLTF
cdr3_nt: TGCGCCAGCAGCTTGGTGACAGGGTCTCGCTCTGGGGCCAACGTCCTGACTTTC

d_call: -
v_call: TRBV11-3
j_call: TRBJ1-1
clone_size: -
cdr3_aa: CASSNTGGTSEAFF
cdr3_nt: TGTGCCAGCAGCAACACCGGGGGGACTTCTGAAGCTTTCTTT

d_call: -
v_call: TRBV7-7
j_call: TRBJ1-3
clone_size: -
cdr3_aa: CASSLASAGSGNTIYF
cdr3_nt: TGTGCCAGCAGCTTAGCGTCGGCAGGCTCTGGAAACACCATATATTTT

d_call: TRBD2
v_call: TRBV9
j_call: TRBJ2-3
clone_size: few
cdr3_aa: CASSVGTSGRWGDTQYF
cdr3_nt: TGTGCCAGCAGCGTAGGGACTAGCGGGAGGTGGGGAGATACGCAGTATTTT

d_call: TRBD1
v_call: TRBV5-1
j_call: TRBJ1-1
clone_size: -
cdr3_aa: CASRHGGTGDTEAFF
cdr3_nt: TGCGCCAGCAGGCATGGCGGGACAGGGGACACTGAAGCTTTCTTT

d_call: -
v_call: TRBV7-8
j_call: TRBJ2-7
clone_size: -
cdr3_aa: CASSPPVPYEQYF
cdr3_nt: TGTGCCAGCAGCCCGCCGGTGCCCTACGAGCAGTACTTC

d_call: TRBD1
v_call: TRBV6-1
j_call: TRBJ1-5
clone_size: once
cdr3_aa: CASSEDRYQPQHF
cdr3_nt: TGTGCCAGCAGTGAGGACAGGTATCAGCCCCAGCATTTT

d_call: TRBD1
v_call: TRBV6-1
j_call: TRBJ1-2
clone_size: -
cdr3_aa: CASSEVRDRGRGYTF
cdr3_nt: TGTGCCAGCAGTGAAGTTCGGGACAGGGGCCGTGGCTACACCTTC

d_call: TRBD1
v_call: TRBV9
j_call: TRBJ1-2
clone_size: few
cdr3_aa: CASSEGTGELPYTF
cdr3_nt: TGTGCCAGCAGCGAGGGGACAGGGGAACTACCCTACACCTTC

d_call: -
v_call: TRBV18
j_call: TRBJ1-4
clone_size: -
cdr3_aa: CASHAGTTNEKLFF
cdr3_nt: TGTGCCAGCCATGCAGGGACAACTAATGAAAAACTGTTTTTT

d_call: -
v_call: TRBV30
j_call: TRBJ1-2
clone_size: -
cdr3_aa: CAAGERDYGYTF
cdr3_nt: TGTGCCGCTGGGGAGAGGGACTATGGCTACACCTTC

d_call: -
v_call: TRBV6-4
j_call: TRBJ1-3
clone_size: -
cdr3_aa: CASSDSTYSSGNTIYF
cdr3_nt: TGTGCCAGCAGTGACTCGACGTACAGCTCTGGAAACACCATATATTTT

d_call: -
v_call: TRBV27
j_call: TRBJ2-7
clone_size: few
cdr3_aa: CASSLSMASVMGGEQYF
cdr3_nt: TGTGCCAGCAGTTTATCGATGGCTAGCGTAATGGGTGGCGAGCAGTACTTC

d_call: TRBD2
v_call: TRBV10-3
j_call: TRBJ2-1
clone_size: -
cdr3_aa: CAIRPDGLDSYNEQFF
cdr3_nt: TGTGCCATCAGACCCGACGGACTAGACTCCTACAATGAGCAGTTCTTC

d_call: TRBD1
v_call: TRBV9
j_call: TRBJ2-2
clone_size: -
cdr3_aa: CASSTGANTGELFF
cdr3_nt: TGTGCCAGCAGTACAGGGGCGAACACCGGGGAGCTGTTTTTT

d_call: -
v_call: TRBV30
j_call: TRBJ2-7
clone_size: -
cdr3_aa: CAWSVAWRREIGAEQYF
cdr3_nt: TGTGCCTGGAGTGTAGCCTGGCGGAGGGAGATAGGAGCCGAGCAGTACTTC

d_call: TRBD1
v_call: TRBV28
j_call: TRBJ1-2
clone_size: -
cdr3_aa: CASSFRDRHNYGYTF
cdr3_nt: TGTGCCAGCAGTTTCCGGGACAGGCACAACTATGGCTACACCTTC

d_call: -
v_call: TRBV6-5
j_call: TRBJ1-6
clone_size: -
cdr3_aa: CASSSATGRNSPLHF
cdr3_nt: TGTGCCAGCAGTTCCGCGACAGGCAGAAATTCACCCCTCCACTTT

d_call: -
v_call: TRBV24-1
j_call: TRBJ1-2
clone_size: once
cdr3_aa: CATGTGGNYGYTF
cdr3_nt: TGTGCCACCGGCACAGGCGGTAACTATGGCTACACCTTC

d_call: -
v_call: TRBV9
j_call: TRBJ2-7
clone_size: -
cdr3_aa: CASSPASSYEQYF
cdr3_nt: TGTGCCAGCAGCCCCGCGAGCTCCTACGAGCAGTACTTC

d_call: -
v_call: TRBV12-3/TRBV12-4
j_call: TRBJ1-5
clone_size: few
cdr3_aa: CASSLRPGQPQHF
cdr3_nt: TGTGCCAGCAGTTTAAGGCCAGGTCAGCCCCAGCATTTT

d_call: TRBD2
v_call: TRBV30
j_call: TRBJ2-3
clone_size: -
cdr3_aa: CAWIRSGRTGTQYF
cdr3_nt: TGTGCCTGGATACGTAGCGGGAGAACCGGTACGCAGTATTTT

d_call: -
v_call: TRBV28
j_call: TRBJ1-2
clone_size: once
cdr3_aa: CASSLEVRGAQGYTF
cdr3_nt: TGTGCCAGCAGTTTAGAGGTTCGGGGGGCGCAGGGCTACACCTTC

d_call: -
v_call: TRBV7-8
j_call: TRBJ1-4
clone_size: many
cdr3_aa: CASSSYKGILFF
cdr3_nt: TGTGCCAGCAGCTCGTACAAGGGGATTCTGTTTTTT

d_call: TRBD1
v_call: TRBV7-9
j_call: TRBJ2-7
clone_size: -
cdr3_aa: CASSLSGEGAEQYF
cdr3_nt: TGTGCCAGCAGCTTGAGCGGAGAGGGGGCCGAGCAGTACTTC

d_call: -
v_call: TRBV3-1/TRBV3-2
j_call: TRBJ1-5
clone_size: -
cdr3_aa: CASSPRGHPRALGNQPQHF
cdr3_nt: TGTGCCAGCAGCCCGAGGGGACACCCCCGCGCGTTGGGCAATCAGCCCCAGCATTTT

d_call: -
v_call: TRBV12-3/TRBV12-4
j_call: TRBJ1-6
clone_size: -
cdr3_aa: CATCVLGGSPLHF
cdr3_nt: TGTGCCACCTGCGTTCTAGGTGGTTCACCCCTCCACTTT

d_call: -
v_call: TRBV29-1
j_call: TRBJ1-2
clone_size: -
cdr3_aa: CSVEGGGNYGYTF
cdr3_nt: TGCAGCGTTGAAGGGGGAGGCAACTATGGCTACACCTTC

d_call: TRBD1
v_call: TRBV2
j_call: TRBJ2-2
clone_size: once
cdr3_aa: CASRAGTGDTGELFF
cdr3_nt: TGTGCCAGCAGAGCCGGGACAGGGGACACCGGGGAGCTGTTTTTT

d_call: TRBD2
v_call: TRBV7-9
j_call: TRBJ2-1
clone_size: -
cdr3_aa: CASSSEPGLAGEEQFF
cdr3_nt: TGTGCCAGCAGCTCAGAACCGGGACTAGCGGGAGAGGAGCAGTTCTTC

d_call: TRBD1
v_call: TRBV19
j_call: TRBJ1-2
clone_size: -
cdr3_aa: CASSTLSTGGYGYTF
cdr3_nt: TGTGCCAGTAGTACGCTATCGACAGGGGGCTACGGCTACACCTTC

d_call: -
v_call: TRBV11-2
j_call: TRBJ1-2
clone_size: -
cdr3_aa: CASSLEVVNGYTF
cdr3_nt: TGTGCCAGCAGCTTAGAGGTAGTGAATGGCTACACCTTC

d_call: TRBD2
v_call: TRBV5-1
j_call: TRBJ2-2
clone_size: -
cdr3_aa: CASTLLAGVTGELFF
cdr3_nt: TGCGCCAGCACCCTCCTAGCGGGAGTCACCGGGGAGCTGTTTTTT

d_call: TRBD1
v_call: TRBV30
j_call: TRBJ1-6
clone_size: -
cdr3_aa: CAWSGGQGNSPLHF
cdr3_nt: TGTGCCTGGAGTGGTGGACAGGGCAATTCACCCCTCCACTTT

d_call: -
v_call: TRBV11-1
j_call: TRBJ2-3
clone_size: -
cdr3_aa: CASSYPGGRTDTQYF
cdr3_nt: TGTGCCAGCAGCTATCCAGGGGGGCGAACAGATACGCAGTATTTT

d_call: -
v_call: TRBV9
j_call: TRBJ2-1
clone_size: -
cdr3_aa: CASSVGTNNEQFF
cdr3_nt: TGTGCCAGCAGCGTAGGTACTAACAATGAGCAGTTCTTC

d_call: -
v_call: TRBV9
j_call: TRBJ2-3
clone_size: -
cdr3_aa: CASSVGGGGLTDTQYF
cdr3_nt: TGTGCCAGCAGCGTAGGTGGGGGCGGGCTCACAGATACGCAGTATTTT

d_call: TRBD2
v_call: TRBV29-1
j_call: TRBJ2-3
clone_size: -
cdr3_aa: CSVRLAGITDTQYF
cdr3_nt: TGCAGCGTCAGACTAGCGGGGATCACAGATACGCAGTATTTT

d_call: -
v_call: TRBV15
j_call: TRBJ1-2
clone_size: -
cdr3_aa: CATSRDREGGYTF
cdr3_nt: TGTGCCACCAGCAGAGATCGGGAGGGGGGCTACACCTTC

d_call: -
v_call: TRBV30
j_call: TRBJ2-1
clone_size: -
cdr3_aa: CAWSNLAIHHEQFF
cdr3_nt: TGTGCCTGGAGTAATCTAGCCATACACCATGAGCAGTTCTTC

d_call: -
v_call: TRBV19
j_call: TRBJ1-5
clone_size: few
cdr3_aa: CASNGPGYNQPQHF
cdr3_nt: TGTGCCAGTAACGGGCCGGGGTACAATCAGCCCCAGCATTTT

d_call: -
v_call: TRBV8-2
j_call: TRBJ1-2
clone_size: -
cdr3_aa: CGRIDESSASQTYGYTF
cdr3_nt: TGTGGCAGGATCGACGAGAGCAGCGCCAGCCAGACCTATGGCTACACCTTC

d_call: TRBD1
v_call: TRBV30
j_call: TRBJ1-1
clone_size: once
cdr3_aa: CAWRQGANTEAFF
cdr3_nt: TGTGCCTGGCGACAGGGCGCGAACACTGAAGCTTTCTTT

d_call: -
v_call: TRBV5-6
j_call: TRBJ1-1
clone_size: -
cdr3_aa: CASSFGVEDTEAFF
cdr3_nt: TGTGCCAGCAGCTTCGGGGTTGAGGACACTGAAGCTTTCTTT

d_call: TRBD1
v_call: TRBV6-6
j_call: TRBJ1-2
clone_size: -
cdr3_aa: CASSVTGDYGYTF
cdr3_nt: TGTGCCAGCAGTGTGACAGGGGACTATGGCTACACCTTC

d_call: -
v_call: TRBV11-2
j_call: TRBJ2-2
clone_size: -
cdr3_aa: CASSSTNTGELFF
cdr3_nt: TGTGCCAGCAGCTCAACTAACACCGGGGAGCTGTTTTTT